Listed here is a single T cell receptor (beta chain). Its cognate antigen is unknown. The read comes to an end 3 residues before the CDR3 does, leaving the germline J gene to fill in the end. The sample belongs to a study of T cells in women clearing cervical HPV infection. Study-level information: No precancer developed; the control's incident HPV16 infection cleared within 12 months. Blood came at first lesion visit for cases, post-clearance for controls. Study observations and caveats: Associations may precede or follow infection; HPV-specific or memory T cells were not isolated. CIN3+ cases had significantly higher TCR richness than controls; evenness did not differ.

This table comes from immunoSEQ multiplex PCR, and its TCRdb copy is limited to in-frame clones, with some not included. This listing includes around 23,000 clones. The V end was cut by 1 base, the J end by 10 bases, with 16 bases between. This CDR3 is 15 amino acids long. The germline V gene has CDR1 SGHTA and CDR2 FQGNSA. Sequences were obtained from blood buffy coat. The chain employs TRBV7-2 and TRBJ1-4; no clear D gene. This TCR was recovered from a woman aged 18 to 75 with a cervical HPV16 infection that either progressed to CIN3+ or cleared (not recorded which). The sequenced part of the CDR3 DNA is TGTGCCAGCAGCTTAGTCGGCAGGTCCATGGGAAAA. Amino acid sequence: CASSLVGRSMGK. The entire CDR3 protein reads CASSLVGRSMGKLFF.